This TCR beta chain derives from a study of T cell repertoires in cytomegalovirus infection. About the study: Indications came from public TCR beta signatures; they pointed to CMV infection and to a matching HLA type. Points from the study as a whole: There were carriers of CMV plus the relevant HLA, and cumulative public TCR beta family frequency identified them. The ex vivo response was dominated by HLA-C-restricted CMV-specific TCR beta clonotypes.

TCRdb re-called the reads with MiXCR, one entry per CDR3 protein. The table includes about 460,000 distinct CDR3 sequences, roughly 12% detected once. Germline V gives CDR1 SGDLS, CDR2 YYNGEE. Trimming stripped 0 bases from V and 6 bases from J, with 3 bases between. The CDR3 is 11 amino acids. This clonotype was counted ten times or more. The antigen is undetermined. The source material was PBMCs. V and J are TRBV9 and TRBJ2-5; D ambiguous. This clonotype was sampled from a human donor in good health (CMV status not recorded). Some clones in this sample may be carry-over from other donors' samples. CDR3 in amino acids: CASSVEKTQYF. DNA of the CDR3: TGTGCCAGCAGCGTAGAAAAGACCCAGTACTTC.